This T cell receptor (beta chain) originates from a study of blood T cell repertoires in COVID-19. Allocation to cohorts depended on clinical history reported by the participants. Assay: immunoSEQ multiplex PCR; the TCRdb copy retains only in-frame clones and omits some. The repertoire holds about 480,000 clones, with about 85% as singletons. This CDR3 contains 14 residues. Germline CDR1 is SQVTM and CDR2 is ANQGSEA. Deletions cut 4 bases from V and 2 bases from J, with 14 bases between. This sequence joins TRBV29-1 and TRBJ1-2; no clear D gene. The origin of this receptor is a woman aged 18 to 35 with acute COVID-19. The source material was PBMCs or T cells enriched from blood (not recorded which). CDR3 loop: CSVVWAGLNYGYTF. DNA of the CDR3: TGCAGCGTTGTATGGGCAGGACTAAACTATGGCTACACCTTC.